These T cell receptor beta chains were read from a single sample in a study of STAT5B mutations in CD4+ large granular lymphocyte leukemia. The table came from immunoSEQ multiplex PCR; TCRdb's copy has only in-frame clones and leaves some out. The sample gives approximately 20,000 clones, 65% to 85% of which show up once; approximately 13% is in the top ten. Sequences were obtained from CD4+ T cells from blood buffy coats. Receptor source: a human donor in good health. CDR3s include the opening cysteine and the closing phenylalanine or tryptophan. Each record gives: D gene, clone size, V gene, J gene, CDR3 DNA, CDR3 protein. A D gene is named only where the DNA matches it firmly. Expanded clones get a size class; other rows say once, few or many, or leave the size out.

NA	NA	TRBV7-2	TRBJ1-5	TGTGCCAGCAGCTTAGGTGGGCAGGGTCGCAATCAGCCCCAGCATTTT	CASSLGGQGRNQPQHF
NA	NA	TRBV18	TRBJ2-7	TGTGCCAGCTCGCTTTCCCCGACAGTCTCCTCCTACGAGCAGTACTTC	CASSLSPTVSSYEQYF
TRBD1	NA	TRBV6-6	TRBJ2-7	TGTGCCAGCAGTACCGGACAGGGAACCTACGAGCAGTACTTC	CASSTGQGTYEQYF
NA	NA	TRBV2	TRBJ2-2	TGTGCCAGCAAGGGCGGCCTGCTAGGTAGCGGGGAGCTGTTTTTT	CASKGGLLGSGELFF
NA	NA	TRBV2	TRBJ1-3	TGTGCCAGCAGTGTACCCCGTCCTGGAAACACCATATATTTT	CASSVPRPGNTIYF
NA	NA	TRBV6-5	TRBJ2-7	TGTGCCAGCAGTTACTCGAGGCAGGGACTTACCGAGCAGTACTTC	CASSYSRQGLTEQYF
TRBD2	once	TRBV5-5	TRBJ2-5	TGTGCCAGCAGCGACATAGCGGGAGTAGAGACCCAGTACTTC	CASSDIAGVETQYF
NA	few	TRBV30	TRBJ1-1	TGTGCCTGGAGCAGGGTCGCTAATGAAGCTTTCTTT	CAWSRVANEAFF
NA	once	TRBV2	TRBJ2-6	TGTGCCAGCAGTGAAGCTTACTCTGGGGCCAACGTCCTGACTTTC	CASSEAYSGANVLTF
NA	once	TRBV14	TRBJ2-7	TGTGCCAGCAGTCATGATGGGGTCTACGAGCAGTACTTC	CASSHDGVYEQYF
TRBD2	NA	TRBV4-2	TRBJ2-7	TGTGCCAGCAGCCCGGGACTAGCGGGAACGTACGAGCAGTACTTC	CASSPGLAGTYEQYF
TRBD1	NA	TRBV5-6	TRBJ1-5	TGTGCCAGCAGCTTCAACGGACAGGGAATAAGGCAGCCCCAGCATTTT	CASSFNGQGIRQPQHF
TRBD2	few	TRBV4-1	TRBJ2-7	TGCGCCAGCAGGAATCTAGCGGGAACCTACGAGCAGTACTTC	CASRNLAGTYEQYF
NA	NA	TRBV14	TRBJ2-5	TGTGCCAGCAGCCAAGGAGCGGAACTACCCCTCGAGACCCAGTACTTC	CASSQGAELPLETQYF
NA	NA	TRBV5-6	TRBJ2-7	TGTGCCAGCAGTTCAACCCCCGGTCGTATTGGGAAGCAGTACTTC	CASSSTPGRIGKQYF
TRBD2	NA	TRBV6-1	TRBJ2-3	TGTGCCAGCAGTGAACTAGCGGGAGGGCCAGATACGCAGTATTTT	CASSELAGGPDTQYF
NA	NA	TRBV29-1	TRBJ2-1	TGCAGCGCGAACCGGGACGCCCGAATGAATGAGCAGTTCTTC	CSANRDARMNEQFF
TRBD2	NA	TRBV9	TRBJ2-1	TGTGCCAGCAGCGTAGGGCCTAACCTCCGGGGAGGGGAGTACAATGAGCAGTTCTTC	CASSVGPNLRGGEYNEQFF
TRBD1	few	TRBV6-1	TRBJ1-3	TGTGCCAGCGTCGGAACAGGGGGCAGAAACACCATATATTTT	CASVGTGGRNTIYF
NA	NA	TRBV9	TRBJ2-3	TGTGCCAGCAGCGTTGGGACTCTGAGGAGCACAGATACGCAGTATTTT	CASSVGTLRSTDTQYF
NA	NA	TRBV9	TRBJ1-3	TGTGCCAGCAGCGTACGGGACGGAGCCCTTGGAAACACCATATATTTT	CASSVRDGALGNTIYF
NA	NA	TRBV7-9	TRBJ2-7	TGTGCCAGCAGCTTACGGGAAGGTTTACATACTACTCTAGAGCAGTACTTC	CASSLREGLHTTLEQYF
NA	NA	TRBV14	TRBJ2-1	TGTGCCAGCAGCCAAGATGCCCAGGCCACGTACAATGAGCAGTTCTTC	CASSQDAQATYNEQFF
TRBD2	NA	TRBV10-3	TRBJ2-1	TGTGCCATCAGTGTATGGACTAGCGGGAGGGCCGATGAGCAGTTCTTC	CAISVWTSGRADEQFF